This T cell receptor beta chain was retrieved from a study of blood T cell repertoires in COVID-19. Turning to the study itself: PBMCs, B-cell-depleted T cells, or T cells provided the cDNA or gDNA that made up the material.

The Seattle site enrolled patients during active infection and followed them longitudinally. In the original workflow: For nucleated cells, counts were estimated from reference gene primer amplification. The repertoire was sequenced with immunoSEQ multiplex PCR; TCRdb's copy has only in-frame clones and lacks some. V and J calls plus clone size are reproduced from that table; the DNA served to infer D and trimming. Here the sample spans over 150,000 clones, around four fifths being singletons. This CDR3 region has 16 residues. The V gene lost 3 bases and the J gene lost 4 bases, with 16 bases spanning the gap. Germline V CDR1 and CDR2: KGHSH, LQKENI.

This receptor was taken from a woman aged 80 or over with COVID-19, enrolled during active disease. The sequenced material came from peripheral blood. V and J are TRBV18 and TRBJ1-5, with D unresolved. The CDR3 coding sequence is TGTGCCAGCTCACCGTCCGTCCAAGCGGTTAATCAGCCCCAGCATTTT. Its translation: CASSPSVQAVNQPQHF.